A single sample is the source of the 30 T cell receptor beta chains below, sequenced in a study of blood T cells in healthy people across ages. The second PCR ran about 6 to 12 cycles with a sample-barcoded 5' primer and J-beta primers. TCRdb fed the 5' RACE reads into MiXCR, producing one record per CDR3 protein. This table has roughly 2 million distinct CDR3 sequences, 40% to 55% appearing once. The source material was blood. All receptors come from a woman aged 40 to 50 in good health.

The V call is TRBV6-1, the J call TRBJ2-7, with unresolved D. The CDR3 is 13 residues long. Trimming stripped 2 bases from V and 4 bases from J, with 9 bases between. Germline V gene sequence: CDR1 MNHNS, CDR2 SASEGT. DNA of the CDR3: TGTGCCAGCAGTGAATTAGGGAATTACGAGCAGTACTTC. Protein product: CASSELGNYEQYF.

The chain combines TRBV20-1 with TRBJ2-4, with 8 positions matching TRBD1. J gave up 2 bases and V 6 bases, and 9 bases lay outside the gene matches. CDR1 and CDR2 (germline): DFQATT, SNEGSKA (reference sequence). The CDR3 consists of 15 residues. This CDR3 reads CSALDRGLSKNIQYF. The CDR3 DNA reads as TGCAGTGCCCTCGACAGGGGCCTTTCCAAAAACATTCAGTACTTC.

The CDR3 DNA is TGTGCCAGCAGTTTTGACAGGGGAGTAGATACGCAGTATTTT. It yields the protein CASSFDRGVDTQYF. This chain links TRBV7-2 with TRBJ2-3; 8 bases are a match to TRBD1. The germline V gene encodes CDR1 SGHTA and CDR2 FQGNSA. The trim removed 6 bases at V and 5 bases at J, leaving 7 bases unmatched. The CDR3 has 14 amino acids.

The rearrangement joins TRBV6-2 or TRBV6-3 to TRBJ2-5; perhaps TRBD1 as D (6 bases). The DNA end is more similar to TRBJ2-7, so the J call may be wrong. CDR3 length equals 17 residues. CDR1 and CDR2 (germline): MNHEY, SVGEGT. The CDR3 reads CASSYAGSGAIPYEQYF. The CDR3, as DNA: TGTGCCAGCAGTTACGCGGGTTCAGGGGCTATTCCCTACGAGCAGTACTTC.

This clonotype was detected a few times. The chain is built from TRBV20-1 and TRBJ2-5; TRBD1 or TRBD2 may be the D gene (5 bases each). The V and J ends lost 3 bases and 2 bases respectively, with 16 bases between them. In germline, CDR1 is DFQATT, CDR2 SNEGSKA (reference sequence). The CDR3 extends over 15 amino acids. The CDR3 DNA is TGCAGTGCTAGTAAGGGCCCGGGGCGGCAAGAGACCCAGTACTTC. Its protein product is CSASKGPGRQETQYF.

The rearrangement links TRBV7-2 to TRBJ2-2; D not certain. Looked up from germline, CDR1 is SGHTA and CDR2 is FQGNSA. Between the trimmed V and J ends, which lost 2 bases and 7 bases, there was a span of 5 bases. This CDR3 is built from 12 residues. CDR3 bases: TGTGCCAGCAGCTTAAAAGTCGGGGAGCTGTTTTTT. The encoded protein is CASSLKVGELFF.

V is TRBV4-2 and J is TRBJ2-1; D ambiguous. V was clipped by 4 bases and J by 13 bases, with 11 bases between them. CDR3 size: 11 residues. CDR1 is LGHNA, CDR2 YNFKEQ, per germline. CDR3 residues: CASSLLSNQFF. In DNA form, the CDR3 reads TGTGCCAGCAGCCTTCTCAGTAACCAGTTCTTC.

This clonotype turned up a few times. The rearrangement links TRBV27 to TRBJ1-5; D is ambiguous. Germline CDR1 reads MNHEY; CDR2 reads SMNVEV (reference sequence). The CDR3 extends over 13 amino acids. The ends were cut back, 4 bases at V and 7 bases at J, with 11 bases in the middle. The CDR3 nucleotides read TGTGCCAGCAGTTGGGTTATCGGCCAGCCCCAGCATTTT. Amino acids: CASSWVIGQPQHF.

This chain connects TRBV4-3 to TRBJ1-6, with TRBD1 identical over 9 bases. Per germline, CDR1 LGHNA and CDR2 YSLEER. This CDR3 has 18 residues. V lost 0 bases to trimming and J lost 7 bases; unmatched junction nucleotides: 10. In nucleotides, the CDR3 is TGCGCCAGCAGCCAAGATGAGGACAGGGGAAGTAGGAATTCACCCCTCCACTTT. Encoded protein: CASSQDEDRGSRNSPLHF.

This clonotype was detected only a few times. The chain couples TRBV27 to TRBJ2-2; D is uncertain. CDR3 size: 15 residues. The germline V gene encodes CDR1 MNHEY and CDR2 SMNVEV (reference sequence). Trimming shortened V by 3 bases and J by 4 bases, and 12 bases separated the two germline ends. For the CDR3, the DNA is TGTGCCAGCAGTTTGGCGACGGGTGGCACCGGGGAGCTGTTTTTT. Amino acids: CASSLATGGTGELFF.

This clonotype has only one observation. The junction shows a germline mismatch at one end, possibly a read error. V usage is TRBV18 and J usage is TRBJ2-7; no clear D gene. This CDR3 contains 15 residues. CDR1 is KGHSH and CDR2 is LQKENI in the germline V gene. The chain's CDR3 is CASSAPRTALVAQYF. CDR3 DNA sequence: TGTGCCAGCTCAGCACCGAGGACGGCCCTGGTTGCCCAGTACTTC.

Regarding this clonotype: At one of its ends the junction is not consistent with the germline gene, which may arise from a read error. The chain combines TRBV9 with TRBJ1-2; 7 nucleotides align to TRBD1. Per the germline V gene, CDR1 is SGDLS and CDR2 is YYNGEE. The CDR3 totals 16 residues. CDR3 protein: CTSSVGDSVMNPGYTF. CDR3 sequence (DNA): TGTACCAGCAGCGTAGGGGACAGTGTAATGAACCCAGGCTACACCTTC.

The chain combines TRBV12-3 or TRBV12-4 with TRBJ1-1; D call uncertain. V lost 7 bases and J lost 5, with 14 bases in between. This CDR3 contains 13 residues. Here the CDR3 DNA reads TGTGCCAGCATCTCCCGGGGTTATACTGAAGCTTTCTTT. This gives the protein CASISRGYTEAFF.

As for this clonotype: One junction end does not reproduce the germline sequence, and a read error may be involved. The chain employs TRBV7-2 and TRBJ2-3, with TRBD2 as a possible D gene (5 bases). Germline V CDR1 and CDR2: SGHTA, FQGNSA. The CDR3 consists of 11 residues. The CDR3 DNA reads as TGTGCCAGCAGCCTAGCACATACGCAGTATTTT. Protein sequence: CASSLAHTQYF.

The rearrangement links TRBV15 to TRBJ2-3; possible D gene TRBD2, 5 bases. With the DNA end fitting TRBJ2-7 better, the J assignment may be wrong. CDR3 length equals 15 residues. Germline V gene lookup returns CDR1 LNHNV and CDR2 YYDKDF (reference sequence). CDR3 residues: CATSSVGSSTDTQYF. The CDR3, as DNA: TGTGCCACCAGCTCGGTGGGATCTAGCACAGATACGCAGTACTTC.

The chain joins TRBV5-1 to TRBJ2-1, with 11 bases aligning to TRBD2. The V segment lost 5 bases and the J segment 8 bases; nucleotides outside the gene matches: 6. The CDR3 is 14 residues long. Per the germline V gene, CDR1 is SGHRS and CDR2 is YFSETQ. The CDR3 protein is CASSSGGARDEQFF. For the CDR3, the DNA is TGCGCCAGCAGTAGCGGGGGGGCCCGAGATGAGCAGTTCTTC.

The chain employs TRBV4-3 and TRBJ1-2; 8 nucleotides line up with TRBD1. Trimming took 4 bases from V and 2 from J; bases not matched to a gene: 9. The CDR3 is 16 residues long. CDR1 and CDR2 (germline): LGHNA, YSLEER. CDR3 coding DNA: TGCGCCAGCAGCCCAGGGTTGGACAGGGAAAACTATGGCTACACCTTC. Translating gives CASSPGLDRENYGYTF.

The CDR3 coding sequence is TGTGCCGTCCGGGACAGGGGGTCCTACGAGCAGTACTTC. Translating gives CAVRDRGSYEQYF. V gene TRBV2 combines with J gene TRBJ2-7, with 11 nucleotides matching TRBD1. The trim removed 11 bases at V and 1 base at J, leaving 4 bases unmatched. The CDR3 has 13 amino acids. Germline CDR1 and CDR2: SNHLY and FYNNEI. Filled out from reference TRBV2 and TRBJ2-7, the complete variable domain reads EPEVTQTPSHQVTQMGQEVILRCVPISNHLYFYWYRQILGQKVEFLVSFYNNEISEKSEIFDDQFSVERPDGSNFTLKIRSTKLEDSAMYFCAVRDRGSYEQYFGPGTRLTVT.

The chain recombines TRBV4-3 with TRBJ2-1; weak D call: TRBD2 (5 bases). The V end was cut by 3 bases, the J end by 8 bases, with 11 bases between. Germline V gene sequence: CDR1 LGHNA, CDR2 YSLEER. The CDR3 totals 13 residues. CDR3 region: CASSHFRRDEQFF. The CDR3 DNA follows: TGCGCCAGCAGCCATTTTAGGCGGGATGAGCAGTTCTTC.

This clonotype has a handful of counts. In DNA, the CDR3 is TGTGCCACCAGCAAGGCAGGGCGCTACAATGAGCAGTTCTTC. Its protein is CATSKAGRYNEQFF. V gene TRBV15 combines with J gene TRBJ2-1; a possible D gene is TRBD1 (5 bases). The CDR3 covers 14 residues. Germline V gene sequence: CDR1 LNHNV, CDR2 YYDKDF (reference sequence). The V and J ends lost 4 bases and 3 bases respectively, with 10 bases between them.

This clonotype was seen only a few times. The chain is built from TRBV2 and TRBJ2-7, with 7 bases that match TRBD1. Looked up from germline, CDR1 is SNHLY and CDR2 is FYNNEI. This CDR3 is built from 13 residues. V dropped 6 bases and J dropped 5; count of bases not matched to a gene: 7. The CDR3 coding sequence is TGTGCCAGCAGGCCGGGACAGCCCCACGAGCAGTACTTC. This encodes CASRPGQPHEQYF.

The CDR3 loop reads CASSQDDHRVCEQYF. CDR3 DNA: TGTGCCAGCAGCCAAGATGACCACAGGGTGTGTGAGCAGTACTTC. This chain uses TRBV3-1 with TRBJ2-7; D perhaps matches TRBD1 (6 bases). V gave up 0 bases and J gave up 7 bases, with 16 bases separating them. The CDR3 runs 15 residues. Germline CDR1 reads LGHDT; CDR2 reads YNNKEL (reference sequence).

The rearrangement joins TRBV6-6 to TRBJ1-2; 10 bases are a match to TRBD1. The junction had 2 bases not matched to a gene; V was cut back by 1 base and J by 6 bases. This CDR3 contains 14 residues. Germline V gene sequence: CDR1 MNHNY, CDR2 SVGAGI (reference sequence). Here the CDR3 reads CASSYLGTGDGYTF. The CDR3 nucleotides read TGTGCCAGCAGTTACTTGGGGACAGGGGATGGCTACACCTTC.

The chain employs TRBV2 and TRBJ2-4; D is ambiguous. The length of the CDR3 is 12 residues. Trimming left V 1 base short and J 7 bases short, with 5 bases between. Germline assignment: CDR1 SNHLY and CDR2 FYNNEI. The CDR3 region is CASSEGDNIQYF. As DNA, the CDR3 is TGTGCCAGCAGTGAAGGAGACAACATTCAGTACTTC.

The gene calls are TRBV5-1 and TRBJ1-2; weak D call: TRBD1 (5 bases). Trimming removed 4 bases at V and 4 bases at J, with 11 bases between. The CDR3 length is 13 residues. Per germline, CDR1 SGHRS and CDR2 YFSETQ. CDR3 protein: CASSGTTSYGYTF. DNA for the CDR3: TGCGCCAGCAGCGGGACGACAAGCTATGGCTACACCTTC.

The chain has TRBV7-2 and TRBJ1-2; 7 bases are shared with TRBD1. Per germline, CDR1 SGHTA and CDR2 FQGNSA. CDR3 length: 14 amino acids. The J segment lost 6 bases and the V segment lost 2 bases, leaving 6 bases of the junction unmatched. DNA of the CDR3: TGTGCCAGCAGCTTAAGGTCAACAGGGGATGGCTACACCTTC. This encodes CASSLRSTGDGYTF.

The chain uses TRBV28 and TRBJ2-7, with 9 bases that match TRBD1. There are 18 residues in the CDR3. The junction had 18 bases not matched to a gene; V was cut back by 5 bases and J by 4 bases. Germline values: CDR1 MDHEN, CDR2 SYDVKM. CDR3 amino acids: CASSPDPYDRGREYEQYF. The CDR3 bases are TGTGCCAGCAGTCCCGACCCATACGACAGGGGGAGGGAATACGAGCAGTACTTC.

A few counts support this clonotype. The CDR3 DNA is TGTGCCAGCAGCTTGGCGTCTGGCATTCAGTACTTC. Its translation is CASSLASGIQYF. V gene TRBV5-6 combines with J gene TRBJ2-4, with D unclear. V was shortened by 0 bases and J by 9 bases, with 7 bases between the two germline ends. The CDR3 is 12 amino acids. CDR1 and CDR2 from the germline V gene are SGHDT and YYEEEE.

As regards this clonotype: One end of the junction fails to match germline, which may point to a read error. This chain connects TRBV20-1 to TRBJ1-2; D unresolved. Germline lookup yields CDR1 DFQATT and CDR2 SNEGSKA (reference sequence). The CDR3 runs to 15 residues. The CDR3 region has the DNA TGCAGTGCTAGAGATCTCTGGGAGAGGAGCTATGACTACACCTTC. It encodes CSARDLWERSYDYTF.

The rearrangement links TRBV6-6 to TRBJ1-2, with D perhaps matching TRBD1 (5 bases). Germline V gene data show CDR1 as MNHNY and CDR2 as SVGAGI (reference sequence). V lost 4 bases, J lost 8 bases, and 17 bases lay in between. This CDR3 has 14 amino acids. DNA for the CDR3: TGTGCCAGCAGTTTAGGGGCCCCCCGGGCGGGCTACACCTTC. This sequence encodes CASSLGAPRAGYTF.